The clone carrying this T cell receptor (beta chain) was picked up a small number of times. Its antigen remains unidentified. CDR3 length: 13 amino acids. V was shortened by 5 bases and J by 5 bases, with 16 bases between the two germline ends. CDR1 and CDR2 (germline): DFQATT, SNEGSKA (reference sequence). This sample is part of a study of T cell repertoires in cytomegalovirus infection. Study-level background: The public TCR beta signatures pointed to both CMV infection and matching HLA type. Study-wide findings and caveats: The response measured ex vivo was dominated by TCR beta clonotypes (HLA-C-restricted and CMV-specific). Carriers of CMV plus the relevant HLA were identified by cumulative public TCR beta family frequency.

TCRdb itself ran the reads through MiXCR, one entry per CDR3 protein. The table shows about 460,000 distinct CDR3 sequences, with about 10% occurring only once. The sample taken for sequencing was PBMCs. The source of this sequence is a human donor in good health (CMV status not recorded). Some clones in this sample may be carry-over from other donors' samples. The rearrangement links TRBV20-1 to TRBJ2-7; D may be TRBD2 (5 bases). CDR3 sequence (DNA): TGCAGTGCTCTAGCTGGAGGCTTCGACGAGCAGTACTTC. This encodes CSALAGGFDEQYF.